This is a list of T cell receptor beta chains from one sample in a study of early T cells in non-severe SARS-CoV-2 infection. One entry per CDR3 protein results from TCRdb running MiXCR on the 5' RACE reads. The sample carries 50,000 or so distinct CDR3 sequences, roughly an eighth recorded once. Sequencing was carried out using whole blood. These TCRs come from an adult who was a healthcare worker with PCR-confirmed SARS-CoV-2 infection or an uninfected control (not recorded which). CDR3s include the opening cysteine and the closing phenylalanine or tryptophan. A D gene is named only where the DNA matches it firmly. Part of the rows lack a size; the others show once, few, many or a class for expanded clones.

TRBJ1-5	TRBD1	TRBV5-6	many	TGTGCCAGCAGCGCAGGGGGAGGAGGTCAGCCCCAGCATTTT	CASSAGGGGQPQHF
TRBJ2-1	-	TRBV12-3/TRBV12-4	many	TGTGCCAGCAGTTGGGGACCCTACAATGAGCAGTTCTTC	CASSWGPYNEQFF
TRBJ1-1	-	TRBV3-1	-	TGTGCCAGCAGCCCAATGCGGGGGTTCACTGAAGCTTTCTTT	CASSPMRGFTEAFF
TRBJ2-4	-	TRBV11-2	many	TGTGCCAGCAGCTTTTCCTTAGACAGGTTGTCTGCCAAAAACATTCAGTACTTC	CASSFSLDRLSAKNIQYF
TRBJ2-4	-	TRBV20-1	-	TGCAGTGCTTCGAAGATTAGCGGACTAGCCAAAAACATTCAGTACTTC	CSASKISGLAKNIQYF
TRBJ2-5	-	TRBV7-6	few	TGTGCCAGCAGCTTAGCGCTAGGGTTGGAGACCCAGTACTTC	CASSLALGLETQYF
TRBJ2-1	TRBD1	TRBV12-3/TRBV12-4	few	TGTGCCAGCAGTTTCGGGGACAGGCAAGAGCAGTTCTTC	CASSFGDRQEQFF
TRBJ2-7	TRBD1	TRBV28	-	TGTGCCAGCAGTTCGACGGGACAGGGAAGCTCCTACGAGCAGTACTTC	CASSSTGQGSSYEQYF
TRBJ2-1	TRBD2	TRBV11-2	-	TGTGCCAGCATCCCCCGACTAGCGAGGAGGAGGAATGAGCAGTTCTTC	CASIPRLARRRNEQFF
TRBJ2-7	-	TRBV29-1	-	TGCAGCGTTGAACGGTACGGGGGCTACGAGCAGTACTTC	CSVERYGGYEQYF
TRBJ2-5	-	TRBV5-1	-	TGCGCCAGCAGCTTTAGCCTCCAAGAGACCCAGTACTTC	CASSFSLQETQYF
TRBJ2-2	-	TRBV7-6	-	TGTGCCAGCAGCCCCACGGAGTTCACCGGGGAGCTGTTTTTT	CASSPTEFTGELFF
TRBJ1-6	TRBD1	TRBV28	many	TGTGCCAGCACTCCCGACAGGGTCACCCTCCACTTT	CASTPDRVTLHF
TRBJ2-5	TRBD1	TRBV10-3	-	TGTGCCATCAGTGCGGGACAGCAAGAGACCCAGTACTTC	CAISAGQQETQYF
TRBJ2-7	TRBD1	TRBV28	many	TGTGCCAGCAGATTCAGGGGACAGGGGGCTTGGGAGCAGTACTTC	CASRFRGQGAWEQYF
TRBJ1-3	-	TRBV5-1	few	TGCGCCAGCAGCCAGGGACGGAACTCTGAAAACACCATATATTTT	CASSQGRNSENTIYF
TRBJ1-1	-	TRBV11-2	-	TGTGCCAGCAGCTTAGAAGGACACCTGAACACTGAAGCTTTCTTT	CASSLEGHLNTEAFF
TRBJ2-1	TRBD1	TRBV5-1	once	TGCGCCAGCAGCTTGGCCAAAAGGACAGGGGTAAGCAATGAGCAGTTCTTC	CASSLAKRTGVSNEQFF
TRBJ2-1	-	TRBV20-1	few	TGCAGGGGAGGCTCCTACAATGAGCAGTTCTTC	CRGGSYNEQFF
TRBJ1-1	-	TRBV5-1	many	TGCGCCAGCAGCTTAGGGCCTTCTTTTGAAGCTTTCTTT	CASSLGPSFEAFF
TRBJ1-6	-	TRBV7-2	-	TGTGCCAGCAGTCGACCTCCCGGACAGTCCTATAATTCACCCCTCCACTTT	CASSRPPGQSYNSPLHF
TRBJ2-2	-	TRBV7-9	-	TGTGCCAGCAGCCCTTGGGGAGCGGAGGCGGGTCACACCGGGGAGCTGTTTTTT	CASSPWGAEAGHTGELFF
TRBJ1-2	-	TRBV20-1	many	TGCAGTGTTTCCCTCCCGGGGTGGGCCTATGGCTACACCTTC	CSVSLPGWAYGYTF
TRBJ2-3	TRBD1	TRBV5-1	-	TGCGCCAGCAGCTCTGCAGGGGGATTGGATACGCAGTATTTT	CASSSAGGLDTQYF
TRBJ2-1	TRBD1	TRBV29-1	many	TGCAGCGCCAGGGACAGCTTTACGTATGAGCAGTTCTTC	CSARDSFTYEQFF
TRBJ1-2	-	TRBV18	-	TGTGCCAGCTCACCGGACCTGTCGGGCTACACCTTC	CASSPDLSGYTF
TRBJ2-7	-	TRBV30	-	TGTGCCTGGAGTGGACTAGGCAGAGCCTACGAGCAGTACTTC	CAWSGLGRAYEQYF
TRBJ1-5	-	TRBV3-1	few	TGTGCCAGCAGCCAAGGGGCTAAAGGACGGCCAGGCAATCAGCCCCAGCATTTT	CASSQGAKGRPGNQPQHF
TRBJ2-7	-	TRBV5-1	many	TGCGCCAGCAGCTTTGGGGATACGAGGGAGCAGTACTTC	CASSFGDTREQYF
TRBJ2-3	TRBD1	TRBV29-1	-	TGCAGCGGGGACAGGGGGCTTAGAGATACGCAGTATTTT	CSGDRGLRDTQYF
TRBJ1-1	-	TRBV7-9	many	TGTGCCGGATCTCAGGGTGCCACTGAAGCTTTCTTT	CAGSQGATEAFF
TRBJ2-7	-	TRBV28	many	TGTGCCAGCAGTTTATGGGGGCTCGAGCAGTACTTC	CASSLWGLEQYF